This TCR beta chain appears in the sequencing data of a study of blood T cell repertoires in COVID-19. Across the whole study: Sample material is recorded as cDNA or gDNA derived from T cells, B-cell-depleted T cells, or PBMCs.

This CDR3 has 17 residues. The germline gives CDR1 LNHDA, CDR2 SQIVND (reference sequence). V shed 5 bases and J shed 4 bases, with 22 bases lying between them. Participant-given clinical history determined each cohort assignment. Some clones are missing from TCRdb's copy, which holds only in-frame ones; the method was immunoSEQ multiplex PCR. The repertoire holds roughly 400,000 clones, with 80% to 90% as singletons. The material sequenced was PBMCs or T cells enriched from blood (not recorded which). The V gene is TRBV19, the J gene TRBJ2-3; no reliable D call. The clonotype was recovered from a man aged 25-45 years who had recovered from COVID-19. In nucleotides, the CDR3 is TGTGCCAGTAGTTCTACTATTGGTTCCCCTTTAGCAGATACGCAGTATTTT. This gives the protein CASSSTIGSPLADTQYF.